Here is one T cell receptor beta chain with its context. TCRdb keeps only in-frame clones here, not all; method: immunoSEQ multiplex PCR. In the table there are more than 90,000 clones, 85% to 95% of which are singletons. This specimen belongs to a study of technical replicates of blood from a handful of donors. Germline CDR1 reads SGDLS; CDR2 reads YYNGEE. The V segment lost 3 bases and the J segment 1 base; nucleotides outside the gene matches: 4. This CDR3 spans 15 amino acids. The sequencing input was T cells isolated from PBMCs. V usage is TRBV9 and J usage is TRBJ2-7; 10 positions agree with TRBD1. The sequence derives from a human donor in good health. CDR3 DNA sequence: TGTGCCAGCAGCGAAGGACAGGGGGTGTCCTACGAGCAGTACTTC. It is translated as CASSEGQGVSYEQYF.